This TCR beta chain was identified in a study of T cells in Graves' hyperthyroidism and ophthalmopathy. Each diagnosis was grounded in clinical symptoms, serum thyroxine and TRAb, thyroid ultrasound, and orbital computed tomography. The CDR3 regions of TCR beta were amplified from RNA transcripts. The HTBI primer set drove a first-round RT-PCR of the TCR CDR3. One entry per CDR3 protein, called by TCRdb with MiXCR from the multiplex PCR reads. In the table there are hundreds of thousands of distinct CDR3 sequences, 45% of which are singletons. Per the germline V gene, CDR1 is SNHLY and CDR2 is FYNNEI. This CDR3 is built from 15 residues. V lost 5 bases and J lost 6, with 14 bases in between.

V and J are TRBV2 and TRBJ1-6; D gene ambiguous. Sequenced input: peripheral blood or thyroid tissue (not recorded which). This sequence originates from an adult man with Graves' disease, either hyperthyroidism or ophthalmopathy (not recorded which). CDR3: CASSLSTTGNSPLHF. The CDR3 coding sequence is TGTGCCAGCAGTTTATCGACGACCGGTAATTCACCCCTCCACTTT.